This TCR beta chain was recorded in a study of Tregs in tolerant kidney transplant recipients. CD4+CD25+CD127- Tregs, CD4+CD25- non-Tregs, CD4 and CD8 cells were sorted. The CDR3 consists of 15 residues. V was shortened by 1 base and J by 7 bases, with 16 bases between the two germline ends. Germline V gives CDR1 SGHVS, CDR2 FNYEAQ. TCRdb's table, derived via immunoSEQ multiplex PCR, lists solely in-frame clones and lacks some. The sample shows about 87,000 clones, roughly 93% of them seen only once. The chain employs TRBV7-6 and TRBJ1-1; D not resolved. The material sequenced was CD4+ T cells from blood, taken before the transplant. The receptor comes from a human donor who received a combined kidney and bone marrow transplant. CDR3 protein: CASSLGYRRFSEAFF. In DNA, the CDR3 is TGTGCCAGCAGCTTAGGGTACCGGAGGTTCAGTGAAGCTTTCTTT.